This passage covers 29 T cell receptor beta chains from one sample sequenced in a study of CD8+ T cells in alopecia areata. cDNA reverse transcribed from extracted RNA served as the sequencing template. Profiled with immunoSEQ multiplex PCR; TCRdb holds only in-frame clones, not every one. The data contain some 240,000 clones, more than 45% of them singletons. The sample was CD4+ T cells sorted from blood, taken at week 0. Receptor source: a human donor with alopecia areata.

V is TRBV6-5 and J is TRBJ2-7, with 7 bases aligning to TRBD1. The CDR3 sequence is 12 residues long. The V and J ends lost 6 bases and 8 bases, in that order; junction bases with no gene match: 7. Germline-derived CDR1 and CDR2 are MNHEY and SVGAGI. The CDR3 is CASSRQGAKQYF. The CDR3 coding sequence is TGTGCCAGCAGCCGACAGGGTGCGAAGCAGTACTTC.

This clone was picked up a small number of times. The rearrangement uses TRBV7-8 and TRBJ2-6, with D possibly TRBD1 on 6 matching bases. The CDR3 loop spans 15 amino acids. Germline assignment: CDR1 SGHVS and CDR2 FQNEAQ. With 7 bases removed from V and 3 bases from J, the gap between germline ends came to 13 bases. The CDR3: CASTVQGVGANVLTF. The CDR3 nucleotides are TGTGCCAGCACAGTACAGGGAGTTGGGGCCAACGTCCTGACTTTC.

This clone was seen only a few times. The chain combines TRBV5-1 with TRBJ1-1; the D gene is possibly TRBD1 (5 bases). Between the trimmed V and J ends, which lost 1 base and 6 bases, there was a span of 19 bases. The germline CDR1 and CDR2 sequences are SGHRS and YFSETQ. The CDR3 loop spans 16 amino acids. The CDR3 DNA reads TGCGCCAGCAGCTTGTCTGGGACCCGTACCTCATCTGAAGCTTTCTTT. Residues: CASSLSGTRTSSEAFF.

The chain links TRBV2 to TRBJ1-4; D is undetermined. This CDR3 is built from 10 residues. Trimming removed 6 bases from V and 8 bases from J, with 4 bases in between. CDR1 is SNHLY, CDR2 FYNNEI, per germline. CDR3 DNA sequence: TGTGCCAGCAGGCTAGAAAAACTGTTTTTT. Protein sequence: CASRLEKLFF.

The chain couples TRBV7-6 to TRBJ2-1; D might be TRBD2 (7 bases). CDR3 length equals 15 residues. The germline CDR1 and CDR2 sequences are SGHVS and FNYEAQ. V shed 1 base and J shed 10 bases, with 17 bases lying between them. The CDR3, as DNA: TGTGCCAGCAGCTTAGAGGGGGGGCGAGGAAGCGAGCAGTTCTTC. Protein: CASSLEGGRGSEQFF.

The chain employs TRBV28 and TRBJ1-2; D ambiguous. CDR3 length equals 11 residues. Germline V gene lookup returns CDR1 MDHEN and CDR2 SYDVKM. Trimming cost V 3 bases and J 8 bases, with 7 bases left between them. CDR3 coding DNA: TGTGCCAGCAGTTTGAGAGGAGGCTACACCTTC. Its translation: CASSLRGGYTF.

J is TRBJ1-6 and V is TRBV11-2; TRBD1 agrees at 8 bases. Trimming took 4 bases from V and 9 from J; bases not matched to a gene: 5. This CDR3 comprises 14 residues. CDR1 and CDR2 (germline): SGHAT, FQNNGV. In DNA form, the CDR3 reads TGTGCCAGCAGCTACGACAGGGGATCTTCACCCCTCCACTTT. This translates into CASSYDRGSSPLHF.

This clone was detected only a few times. The rearrangement uses TRBV30 and TRBJ2-2; D remains ambiguous. Per germline, CDR1 GTSNPN and CDR2 SVGIG (reference sequence). Trimming removed 3 bases from V and 10 bases from J, with 12 bases in between. CDR3 length: 12 amino acids. CDR3 loop: CAWRMSLVELFF. The CDR3 DNA reads TGTGCCTGGAGAATGTCACTTGTGGAGCTGTTTTTT.

CDR3 amino acids: CASSVGRGQTYEQYF. In DNA, the CDR3 is TGTGCCAGCAGCGTAGGCAGGGGCCAGACCTACGAGCAGTACTTC. This sequence joins TRBV9 and TRBJ2-7; D might be TRBD1 (6 bases). The V gene lost 0 bases and the J gene lost 2 bases, with 12 bases spanning the gap. The CDR3 is 15 amino acids. The germline V gene has CDR1 SGDLS and CDR2 YYNGEE.

A note on this clone: At one boundary the junction diverges from the germline segment, which might be a read error. This chain connects TRBV11-1 to TRBJ2-1, with 8 bases fitting TRBD2. Germline V gene sequence: CDR1 SGHAT, CDR2 FQDESV (reference sequence). The CDR3 runs 14 residues. The DNA of the CDR3 is TGTGCCACCAGCGGGACTAGGTTATACAATGAGCAGTTCTTC. Translation gives CATSGTRLYNEQFF.

This clone was found once. The chain links TRBV5-1 to TRBJ2-7; D is undetermined. CDR3 length equals 13 residues. V gave up 4 bases and J gave up 2 bases, with 10 bases separating them. Germline assignment: CDR1 SGHRS and CDR2 YFSETQ. The CDR3 sequence is CASSTTPAYEQYF. The CDR3 DNA sequence: TGCGCCAGCAGCACGACACCGGCCTACGAGCAGTACTTC.

V is TRBV5-6 and J is TRBJ2-5, with 9 nucleotides matching TRBD2. The CDR3 loop spans 17 amino acids. Germline loops: CDR1 SGHDT, CDR2 YYEEEE. The V gene end was trimmed by 0 bases and the J gene end by 0 bases; junction bases not matched to a gene: 6. CDR3 DNA sequence: TGTGCCAGCAGCTTGGCAGATTGGACTAGCGACCAAGAGACCCAGTACTTC. Translated: CASSLADWTSDQETQYF. The full variable domain, with the rest looked up from reference TRBV5-6 and TRBJ2-5, is DAGVTQSPTHLIKTRGQQVTLRCSPKSGHDTVSWYQQALGQGPQFIFQYYEEEERQRGNFPDRFSGHQFPNYSSELNVNALLLGDSALYLCASSLADWTSDQETQYFGPGTRLLVL.

This chain links TRBV6-5 with TRBJ1-6; D perhaps matches TRBD1 (6 bases). V shed 4 bases and J shed 7 bases, with 11 bases lying between them. The germline V gene has CDR1 MNHEY and CDR2 SVGAGI. The CDR3 loop spans 14 amino acids. CDR3 sequence: CASSSSQGNSPLHF. The CDR3 nucleotides read TGTGCCAGCAGTTCCTCCCAGGGGAATTCACCCCTCCACTTT.

The V call is TRBV7-6, the J call TRBJ1-1; D might be TRBD1 (5 bases). Germline-derived CDR1 and CDR2 are SGHVS and FNYEAQ. Trimming stripped 0 bases from V and 2 bases from J, with 7 bases between. This CDR3 is 14 amino acids long. The CDR3 loop reads CASSLARDNTEAFF. In DNA, the CDR3 is TGTGCCAGCAGCTTAGCGAGGGACAACACTGAAGCTTTCTTT.

This clone was seen more than once but under ten times. V is TRBV2 and J is TRBJ2-7; D unresolved. Germline assignment: CDR1 SNHLY and CDR2 FYNNEI. The CDR3 totals 13 residues. The V end lost 3 bases, the J end lost 0 bases, and 6 bases lay between the germline ends. CDR3 amino acids: CASSDINSYEQYF. The CDR3, as DNA: TGTGCCAGCAGTGATATAAACTCCTACGAGCAGTACTTC. Based on the CDR3 plus reference TRBV2 and TRBJ2-7, the full variable domain is EPEVTQTPSHQVTQMGQEVILRCVPISNHLYFYWYRQILGQKVEFLVSFYNNEISEKSEIFDDQFSVERPDGSNFTLKIRSTKLEDSAMYFCASSDINSYEQYFGPGTRLTVT.

This chain joins TRBV7-9 and TRBJ1-2, with D possibly TRBD1 on 5 matching bases. V was shortened by 0 bases and J by 8 bases, with 13 bases between the two germline ends. The germline gives CDR1 SEHNR, CDR2 FQNEAQ (reference sequence). This CDR3 is built from 14 residues. The CDR3 DNA reads as TGTGCCAGCAGCTTAGCGATTCTCGGGACCGGCTACACCTTC. Translation: CASSLAILGTGYTF. Looking up the rest from reference TRBV7-9 and TRBJ1-2 gives the full variable domain: DTGVSQNPRHKITKRGQNVTFRCDPISEHNRLYWYRQTLGQGPEFLTYFQNEAQLEKSRLLSDRFSAERPKGSFSTLEIQRTEQGDSAMYLCASSLAILGTGYTFGSGTRLTVV.

CDR3 amino acids: CASSLRGLEAFF. The CDR3 DNA sequence: TGTGCCAGCAGCTTACGAGGGCTTGAAGCTTTCTTT. V usage is TRBV5-4 and J usage is TRBJ1-1; no clear D gene. Per the germline V gene, CDR1 is SGHNT and CDR2 is YYREEE (reference sequence). The CDR3 runs to 12 residues. Trimming left V 2 bases short and J 7 bases short, with 9 bases between. The whole variable domain, remainder taken from reference TRBV5-4 and TRBJ1-1, is ETGVTQSPTHLIKTRGQQVTLRCSSQSGHNTVSWYQQALGQGPQFIFQYYREEENGRGNFPPRFSGLQFPNYSSELNVNALELDDSALYLCASSLRGLEAFFGQGTRLTVV.

This chain connects TRBV5-1 to TRBJ1-3; weak D call: TRBD1 (5 bases). The V and J ends lost 4 bases and 0 bases respectively, with 14 bases between them. The CDR3 covers 16 residues. Germline CDR1 is SGHRS and CDR2 is YFSETQ. The CDR3 nucleotides are TGCGCCAGCAGCCGCGTGGGACGTATCTCTGGAAACACCATATATTTT. This sequence encodes CASSRVGRISGNTIYF. Combining the CDR3 with reference TRBV5-1 and TRBJ1-3 gives the whole variable domain KAGVTQTPRYLIKTRGQQVTLSCSPISGHRSVSWYQQTPGQGLQFLFEYFSETQRNKGNFPGRFSGRQFSNSRSEMNVSTLELGDSALYLCASSRVGRISGNTIYFGEGSWLTVV.

The chain carries TRBV11-1 and TRBJ1-4; D not certain. Trimming removed 4 bases at V and 5 bases at J, with 11 bases between. Germline V lookup: CDR1 SGHAT, CDR2 FQDESV (reference sequence). CDR3 size: 14 residues. The CDR3 bases are TGTGCCAGCAGCTCGGACGGTCGCAATGAAAAACTGTTTTTT. Translating it yields CASSSDGRNEKLFF.

The chain carries TRBV6-4 and TRBJ2-2; a weak D match, TRBD1 (6 bases). From germline, CDR1 is MRHNA and CDR2 SNTAGT. Trimming cost V 3 bases and J 7 bases, with 12 bases left between them. CDR3 length: 14 amino acids. The CDR3 DNA reads TGTGCCAGCAGTGAGAACAGGGCGAGCGGGGAGCTGTTTTTT. As protein: CASSENRASGELFF.

The chain recombines TRBV18 with TRBJ1-2; the D gene is possibly TRBD1 (6 bases). V shed 3 bases and J shed 2 bases, with 10 bases lying between them. This CDR3 is 14 amino acids long. The germline V gene has CDR1 KGHSH and CDR2 LQKENI. The CDR3 sequence is CASSPSGANYGYTF. The CDR3 DNA is TGTGCCAGCTCACCTTCGGGGGCGAACTATGGCTACACCTTC.

The chain couples TRBV7-3 to TRBJ1-5; D possibly corresponds to TRBD1 (5 bases). This CDR3 region has 13 residues. The germline V and J ends were trimmed by 3 bases and 3 bases, with 6 bases remaining between them. Germline values: CDR1 SGHTA, CDR2 FQGTGA. The CDR3 bases are TGTGCCAGCAGCTTGGGGCCCAATCAGCCCCAGCATTTT. Residues: CASSLGPNQPQHF.

The rearrangement joins TRBV7-2 to TRBJ1-2, with TRBD1 matching over 8 bases. J was trimmed by 2 bases and V by 2 bases; bases with no gene match: 4. Per the germline V gene, CDR1 is SGHTA and CDR2 is FQGNSA. The CDR3 has 15 amino acids. The CDR3 sequence is CASSLPDRENYGYTF. The CDR3, as DNA: TGTGCCAGCAGCTTACCGGACAGGGAAAACTATGGCTACACCTTC.

This chain joins TRBV5-1 and TRBJ1-1, with D perhaps matching TRBD1 (6 bases). This CDR3 is built from 14 residues. Germline lookup yields CDR1 SGHRS and CDR2 YFSETQ. V gave up 6 bases and J gave up 5 bases, with 17 bases separating them. DNA for the CDR3: TGCGCCAGCATTGTGGACAGCACGGCGACTGAAGCTTTCTTT. As protein: CASIVDSTATEAFF.

This chain uses TRBV9 with TRBJ2-3; possibly TRBD2 for D (5 bases). Germline V CDR1 and CDR2: SGDLS, YYNGEE. The CDR3 extends over 15 amino acids. V was pared by 0 bases and J by 6 bases, with 14 bases between. CDR3 bases: TGTGCCAGCAGCGTAGGAGCGGAGCCTTCGGATACGCAGTATTTT. As protein: CASSVGAEPSDTQYF.

V usage is TRBV5-1 and J usage is TRBJ1-2, with 11 bases that match TRBD1. V shed 2 bases and J 0 bases; nucleotides not matched to a gene: 9. Germline V CDR1 and CDR2: SGHRS, YFSETQ. The CDR3 totals 18 residues. The CDR3 sequence is CASSLMSGTGGPNYGYTF. The CDR3 nucleotides read TGCGCCAGCAGCTTAATGTCCGGGACAGGGGGACCTAACTATGGCTACACCTTC.

The chain uses TRBV2 and TRBJ2-3; D remains unclear. Germline CDR1 and CDR2: SNHLY and FYNNEI. Trimming left V 3 bases short and J 6 bases short, with 4 bases between. This CDR3 comprises 11 residues. The CDR3 loop reads CASSEYDTQYF. The CDR3 DNA reads as TGTGCCAGCAGTGAGTACGATACGCAGTATTTT.

The chain couples TRBV11-2 to TRBJ2-7; TRBD1 is a possible D gene (6 bases). The V end lost 5 bases, the J end lost 9 bases, and 17 bases lay between the germline ends. The germline CDR1 and CDR2 sequences are SGHAT and FQNNGV. The CDR3 extends over 13 amino acids. The CDR3: CASSPHQGQAQYF. In nucleotides, the CDR3 is TGTGCCAGCAGCCCCCACCAGGGGCAGGCGCAGTACTTC.

The chain carries TRBV27 and TRBJ1-1, with 10 bases identical to TRBD1. The germline V gene has CDR1 MNHEY and CDR2 SMNVEV (reference sequence). V lost 2 bases to trimming and J lost 5 bases; unmatched junction nucleotides: 5. This CDR3 has 15 amino acids. CDR3 residues: CASSLMGQGLTEAFF. CDR3 sequence (DNA): TGTGCCAGCAGTTTAATGGGACAGGGGTTGACTGAAGCTTTCTTT.